A single sample gave rise to the 26 T cell receptor beta chains below, sequenced in a study of T-cell reconstitution after alpha-beta-depleted transplantation in children. TCRbeta library preparation incorporated unique molecular identifiers. TCRdb ran MiXCR on the PCR reads and lists one entry per CDR3 protein. The sample contains 500,000 or so distinct CDR3 sequences, 32% of which appear only once. This sample comprised PBMCs from the stem cell graft donor, obtained from the stem cell graft. The receptors were sampled from a human donor who donated a stem cell graft to a child with aplastic anemia.

This clonotype showed up just a few times. The chain joins TRBV7-9 to TRBJ2-4; possibly TRBD1 or TRBD2 for D (5 bases each). The germline V gene has CDR1 SEHNR and CDR2 FQNEAQ (reference sequence). V was shortened by 6 bases and J by 7 bases, with 13 bases between the two germline ends. This CDR3 is 13 amino acids long. The chain's CDR3 is CASSQGTGNIQYF. The CDR3 bases are TGTGCCAGCAGTCAAGGGACCGGGAACATTCAGTACTTC.

The rearrangement joins TRBV7-2 to TRBJ2-7; TRBD1 might be the D (5 bases). This CDR3 is built from 15 residues. The germline CDR1 and CDR2 sequences are SGHTA and FQGNSA. V lost 1 base and J 7 bases, leaving 17 bases between the germline ends. DNA of the CDR3: TGTGCCAGCAGCTTAGGGGGCGCGGTCTCTAGTGAGCAGTACTTC. It yields the protein CASSLGGAVSSEQYF.

Only a few counts were recorded for this clonotype. This chain connects TRBV24-1 to TRBJ1-3, with D possibly matching TRBD1 (5 bases). V lost 7 bases to trimming and J lost 3 bases, with 18 bases between them. The CDR3 loop spans 16 amino acids. Germline CDR1 and CDR2: KGHDR and SFDVKD. CDR3 coding DNA: TGTGCCACCAGAGTAGGGGAGCCAGAAGGTGGAAACACCATATATTTT. Residues: CATRVGEPEGGNTIYF.

J is TRBJ2-1 and V is TRBV5-1; 13 positions match TRBD2. The CDR3 length is 16 residues. V lost 3 bases, J lost 4 bases, and 4 bases stayed unmatched. Germline lookup yields CDR1 SGHRS and CDR2 YFSETQ. CDR3 amino acids: CASSSGTSGAYNEQFF. The CDR3 DNA sequence: TGCGCCAGCAGCTCTGGGACTAGCGGGGCATACAATGAGCAGTTCTTC.

The chain recombines TRBV7-8 with TRBJ2-1; 9 bases map to TRBD2. CDR1 is SGHVS, CDR2 FQNEAQ, per germline. V shed 4 bases, J shed 7 bases, and the junction held 11 bases outside the gene matches. The CDR3 totals 16 residues. Here the CDR3 DNA reads TGTGCCAGCAGCTCCACCGGGACTAGCCTGGGAAATGAGCAGTTCTTC. This encodes CASSSTGTSLGNEQFF.

The chain uses TRBV5-4 and TRBJ2-7; D is possibly TRBD1 (5 bases). Germline CDR1 and CDR2: SGHNT and YYREEE (reference sequence). The CDR3 runs to 13 residues. Trimming removed 0 bases from V and 4 bases from J, with 8 bases in between. CDR3 in DNA: TGTGCCAGCAGCTTGGATACAGGATACGAGCAGTACGTC. Translated: CASSLDTGYEQYV.

This clonotype was seen many times. Germline and junction disagree at one end, which may indicate a read error. The rearrangement joins TRBV5-1 to TRBJ1-1; 8 bases agree with TRBD1. Germline CDR1 is SGHRS and CDR2 is YFSETQ. There are 14 residues in the CDR3. The CDR3 bases are TGTGCCAGCAGTTCCGGGACAGGGAACACTGAAGCTTTCTTT. Protein: CASSSGTGNTEAFF.

The rearrangement uses TRBV4-3 and TRBJ1-3; D gene uncertain. Germline V CDR1 and CDR2: LGHNA, YSLEER. The ends were cut back, 1 base at V and 0 bases at J, with 7 bases in the middle. CDR3 length equals 15 residues. The CDR3 DNA reads as TGCGCCAGCAGCCAAGGGGGTGGCTCTGGAAACACCATATATTTT. Protein product: CASSQGGGSGNTIYF.

The J gene is TRBJ2-3, the V gene TRBV20-1, with 11 nucleotides matching TRBD2. Germline CDR1 reads DFQATT; CDR2 reads SNEGSKA (reference sequence). The J segment lost 3 bases and the V segment lost 7 bases, leaving 6 bases of the junction unmatched. This CDR3 contains 14 residues. The CDR3 nucleotides are TGCAGTGTGACTAGCGGGATACAAACAGATACGCAGTATTTT. This codes for CSVTSGIQTDTQYF.

This clonotype was picked up a small number of times. J is TRBJ1-4 and V is TRBV27; TRBD1 matches at 8 bases. Germline CDR1 reads MNHEY; CDR2 reads SMNVEV (reference sequence). There are 15 residues in the CDR3. V shed 4 bases, J shed 3 bases, and the junction held 4 bases outside the gene matches. The CDR3 DNA follows: TGTGCCAGCAGTTCCCGGGACAGGCCTAATGAAAAACTGTTTTTT. Amino acids: CASSSRDRPNEKLFF. The whole variable domain, filled in from reference TRBV27 and TRBJ1-4, reads EAQVTQNPRYLITVTGKKLTVTCSQNMNHEYMSWYRQDPGLGLRQIYYSMNVEVTDKGDVPEGYKVSRKEKRNFPLILESPSPNQTSLYFCASSSRDRPNEKLFFGSGTQLSVL.

CDR3 DNA sequence: TGCAGTGCTAGAGATTGGGCCAGTGAGTCAAACACCATATATTTT. Translating gives CSARDWASESNTIYF. The V gene is TRBV20-1, the J gene TRBJ1-3, with D unresolved. The CDR3 is 15 residues long. Between the trimmed V and J ends, which lost 0 bases and 6 bases, there was a span of 15 bases. Germline CDR1 is DFQATT and CDR2 is SNEGSKA (reference sequence).

This sequence joins TRBV5-1 and TRBJ2-3; tentatively, D is TRBD2 (5 bases). The ends were cut back, 8 bases at V and 6 bases at J, with 19 bases in the middle. CDR1 is SGHRS, CDR2 YFSETQ, per germline. This CDR3 has 14 residues. CDR3 region: CASAFGRAPDTQYF. The CDR3 region has the DNA TGCGCCAGTGCTTTCGGGCGGGCACCCGATACGCAGTATTTT.

The chain uses TRBV25-1 and TRBJ2-3; TRBD2 agrees at 10 bases. Germline-derived CDR1 and CDR2 are MGHDK and SYGVNS. The CDR3 covers 17 residues. V lost 1 base and J lost 6; bases outside the gene matches: 10. The CDR3 loop is CASSESVAGGLADTQYF. CDR3 bases: TGTGCCAGCAGTGAATCGGTAGCGGGAGGACTGGCGGATACGCAGTATTTT.

This chain uses TRBV5-1 with TRBJ2-5; D may be TRBD2 (7 bases). With 0 bases removed from V and 4 bases from J, the gap between germline ends came to 13 bases. The germline V gene encodes CDR1 SGHRS and CDR2 YFSETQ. CDR3 length: 15 residues. The DNA for the CDR3 is TGCGCCAGCAGCTTGGCCTGGGGGGGCAGAGAGACCCAGTACTTC. Translated, it gives CASSLAWGGRETQYF.

The CDR3 DNA is TGCAGTGCTGCACCCTTTTCCCGCTCCGCCTACAATGAGCAGTTCTTC. Translated, it gives CSAAPFSRSAYNEQFF. This chain joins TRBV20-1 and TRBJ2-1; D is unclear. CDR3 length: 16 residues. Germline V CDR1 and CDR2: DFQATT, SNEGSKA (reference sequence). The V gene lost 5 bases and the J gene lost 2 bases, with 19 bases spanning the gap.

The genes are TRBV4-3 and TRBJ2-7; no clear D gene. CDR1 and CDR2 (germline): LGHNA, YSLEER. This CDR3 has 17 residues. Deletions cut 3 bases from V and 6 bases from J, with 24 bases between. The CDR3: CASSQGSDHLLSGEQYV. The CDR3, as DNA: TGCGCCAGCAGCCAGGGCAGCGACCACTTACTATCCGGCGAGCAGTACGTC.

The chain recombines TRBV7-8 with TRBJ2-1; D call uncertain. The V end was cut by 1 base, the J end by 1 base, with 8 bases between. Germline lookup yields CDR1 SGHVS and CDR2 FQNEAQ. This CDR3 contains 15 residues. The CDR3: CASSLEQNSYNEQFF. The CDR3 coding sequence is TGTGCCAGCAGCTTAGAACAGAATTCCTACAATGAGCAGTTCTTC. Full variable domain (rest looked up from reference TRBV7-8 and TRBJ2-1): GAGVSQSPRYKVAKRGQDVALRCDPISGHVSLFWYQQALGQGPEFLTYFQNEAQLDKSGLPSDRFFAERPEGSVSTLKIQRTQQEDSAVYLCASSLEQNSYNEQFFGPGTRLTVL.

The chain combines TRBV4-3 with TRBJ2-7, with TRBD1 as a possible D gene (5 bases). Deletions cut 0 bases from V and 3 bases from J, with 12 bases between. Per the germline V gene, CDR1 is LGHNA and CDR2 is YSLEER. The CDR3 spans 15 residues. CDR3 region: CASSQDPGPVYEQYF. The CDR3 DNA sequence: TGCGCCAGCAGCCAAGACCCAGGGCCGGTCTACGAGCAGTACTTC.

The rearrangement uses TRBV12-3 or TRBV12-4 and TRBJ1-4; 9 bases are a match to TRBD1. J gave up 9 bases and V 4 bases, and 6 bases lay outside the gene matches. The CDR3 totals 14 residues. CDR3: CASSWDRERKKLFF. The CDR3 region has the DNA TGTGCCAGCAGTTGGGACAGGGAAAGGAAAAAACTGTTTTTT.

V and J are TRBV20-1 and TRBJ2-7; D is possibly TRBD2 (5 bases). Germline V lookup: CDR1 DFQATT, CDR2 SNEGSKA (reference sequence). The CDR3 is made up of 13 amino acids. The DNA for the CDR3 is TGCAGTGCTCGAGACTTAAGAGGGTACGAGCAGTACGTC. Protein product: CSARDLRGYEQYV.

This chain connects TRBV7-2 to TRBJ2-6, with 9 bases identical to TRBD1. The ends lost 0 bases at V and 0 bases at J; junction bases unmatched: 3. Germline values: CDR1 SGHTA, CDR2 FQGNSA. The CDR3 loop spans 18 amino acids. The CDR3 here is CASSLATGGNSGANVLTF. The DNA for the CDR3 is TGTGCCAGCAGCTTAGCGACAGGGGGTAACTCTGGGGCCAACGTCCTGACTTTC. Together with reference TRBV7-2 and TRBJ2-6, the CDR3 gives the full variable domain: GAGVSQSPSNKVTEKGKDVELRCDPISGHTALYWYRQSLGQGLEFLIYFQGNSAPDKSGLPSDRFSAERTGGSVSTLTIQRTQQEDSAVYLCASSLATGGNSGANVLTFGAGSRLTVL.

The rearrangement links TRBV24-1 to TRBJ2-5; D may be TRBD2 (7 bases). V gave up 2 bases and J gave up 4 bases, with 10 bases separating them. This CDR3 has 14 residues. In germline, CDR1 is KGHDR, CDR2 SFDVKD. The DNA for the CDR3 is TGTGCCACCAGTGATTGGGGGGGCCCAGAGACCCAGTACTTC. The encoded protein is CATSDWGGPETQYF.

This rearrangement joins TRBV6-1 to TRBJ1-1; maybe TRBD1 (5 bases). V lost 5 bases, J lost 7 bases, and 17 bases lay in between. This CDR3 contains 14 residues. CDR1 is MNHNS and CDR2 is SASEGT in the germline V gene. The CDR3 coding sequence is TGTGCCAGCAGTCCGCCCGGACGGCAGGGTGAAGCTTTCTTT. This codes for CASSPPGRQGEAFF.

The chain recombines TRBV4-3 with TRBJ1-2; the match to TRBD1 covers 10 bases. The length of the CDR3 is 15 residues. The germline V gene encodes CDR1 LGHNA and CDR2 YSLEER. Trimming at V came to 4 bases and at J to 8 bases, leaving 10 bases not matched to a gene. CDR3 in DNA: TGCGCCAGCAGCCTATCGGGGGACAGGGGAGAAGGCTACACCTTC. Residues: CASSLSGDRGEGYTF.

This clonotype was counted between two and nine times. The chain has TRBV5-1 and TRBJ2-7; TRBD1 aligns across 8 bases. This CDR3 is built from 13 residues. V was pared by 6 bases and J by 2 bases, with 4 bases of the junction left unmatched. CDR1 and CDR2 (germline): SGHRS, YFSETQ. DNA for the CDR3: TGCGCCAGCAAGATACAGGGGGCCTACGAGCAGTACTTC. Its translation: CASKIQGAYEQYF.

The table lists this clonotype with a few counts. The chain joins TRBV7-2 to TRBJ1-4, with D possibly TRBD1 on 5 matching bases. Germline V gene data show CDR1 as SGHTA and CDR2 as FQGNSA. Trimming left V 4 bases short and J 7 bases short, with 13 bases between. The CDR3 length is 14 residues. CDR3 protein: CASSSVTGVEKLFF. Written as DNA, the CDR3 is TGTGCCAGCAGCTCCGTTACAGGTGTTGAAAAACTGTTTTTT.